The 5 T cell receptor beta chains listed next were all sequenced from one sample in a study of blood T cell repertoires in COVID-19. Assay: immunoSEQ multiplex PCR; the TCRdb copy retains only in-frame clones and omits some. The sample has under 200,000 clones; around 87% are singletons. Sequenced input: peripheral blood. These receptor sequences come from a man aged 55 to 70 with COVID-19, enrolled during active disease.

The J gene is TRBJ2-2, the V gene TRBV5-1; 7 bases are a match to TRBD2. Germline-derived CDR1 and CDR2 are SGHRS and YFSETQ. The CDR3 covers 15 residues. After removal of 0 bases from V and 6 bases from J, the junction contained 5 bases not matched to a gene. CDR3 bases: TGCGCCAGCAGCTTGGCAAGGACTAGATCCGGGGAGCTGTTTTTT. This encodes CASSLARTRSGELFF.

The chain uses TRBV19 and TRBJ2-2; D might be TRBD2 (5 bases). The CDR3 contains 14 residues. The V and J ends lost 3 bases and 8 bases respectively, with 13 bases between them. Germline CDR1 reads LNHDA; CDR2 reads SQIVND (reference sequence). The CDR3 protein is CASSIWARTGELFF. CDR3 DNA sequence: TGTGCCAGTAGTATTTGGGCCCGGACTGGGGAGCTGTTTTTT.

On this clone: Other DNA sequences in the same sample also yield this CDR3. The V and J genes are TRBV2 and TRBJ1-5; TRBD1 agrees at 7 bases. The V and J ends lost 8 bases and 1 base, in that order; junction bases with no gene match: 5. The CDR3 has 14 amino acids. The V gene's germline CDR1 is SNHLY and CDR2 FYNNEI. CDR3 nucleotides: TGTGCCAGCTCTTGGGACAGCAGCAATCAGCCCCAGCATTTT. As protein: CASSWDSSNQPQHF. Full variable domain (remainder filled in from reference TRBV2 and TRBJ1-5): EPEVTQTPSHQVTQMGQEVILRCVPISNHLYFYWYRQILGQKVEFLVSFYNNEISEKSEIFDDQFSVERPDGSNFTLKIRSTKLEDSAMYFCASSWDSSNQPQHFGDGTRLSIL.

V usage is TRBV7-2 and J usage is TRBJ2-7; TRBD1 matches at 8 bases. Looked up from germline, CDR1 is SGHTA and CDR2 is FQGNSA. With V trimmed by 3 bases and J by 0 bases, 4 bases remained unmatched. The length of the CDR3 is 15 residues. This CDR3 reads CASSLDRVNSYEQYF. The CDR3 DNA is TGTGCCAGCAGCTTGGACAGGGTGAACTCCTACGAGCAGTACTTC.

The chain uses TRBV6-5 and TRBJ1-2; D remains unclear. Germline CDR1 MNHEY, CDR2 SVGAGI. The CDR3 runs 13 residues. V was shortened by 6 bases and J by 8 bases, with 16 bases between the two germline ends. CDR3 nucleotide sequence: TGTGCCAGCAGAGACACAAACCCTCCCGGCTACACCTTC. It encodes CASRDTNPPGYTF.